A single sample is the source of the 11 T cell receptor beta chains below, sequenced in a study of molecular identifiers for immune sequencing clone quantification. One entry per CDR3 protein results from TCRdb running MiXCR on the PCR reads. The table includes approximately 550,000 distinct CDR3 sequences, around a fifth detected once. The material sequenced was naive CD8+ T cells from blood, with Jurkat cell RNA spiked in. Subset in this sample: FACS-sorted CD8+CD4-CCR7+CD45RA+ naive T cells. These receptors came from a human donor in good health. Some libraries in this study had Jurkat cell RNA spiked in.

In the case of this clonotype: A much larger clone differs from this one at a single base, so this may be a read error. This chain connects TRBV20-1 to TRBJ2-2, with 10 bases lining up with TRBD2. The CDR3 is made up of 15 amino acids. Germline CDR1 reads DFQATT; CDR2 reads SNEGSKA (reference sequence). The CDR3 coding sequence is TGCAGTGCTTACTGGACTAGCGGAAACACCGGGGAGCTGTCTTTT. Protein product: CSAYWTSGNTGELSF.

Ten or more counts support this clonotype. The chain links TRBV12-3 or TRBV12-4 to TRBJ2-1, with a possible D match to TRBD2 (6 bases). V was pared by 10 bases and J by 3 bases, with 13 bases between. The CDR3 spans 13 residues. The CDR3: CATRDADYNEQFF. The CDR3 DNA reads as TGTGCCACGCGGGACGCCGACTACAATGAGCAGTTCTTC.

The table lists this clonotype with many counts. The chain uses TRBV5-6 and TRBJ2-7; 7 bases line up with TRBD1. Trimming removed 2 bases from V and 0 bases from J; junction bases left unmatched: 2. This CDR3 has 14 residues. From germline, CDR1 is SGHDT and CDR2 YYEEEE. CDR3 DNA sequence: TGTGCCAGCAGCTTCGGGACAGTCTCCTACGAGCAGTACTTC. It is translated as CASSFGTVSYEQYF. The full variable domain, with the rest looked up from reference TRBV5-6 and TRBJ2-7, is DAGVTQSPTHLIKTRGQQVTLRCSPKSGHDTVSWYQQALGQGPQFIFQYYEEEERQRGNFPDRFSGHQFPNYSSELNVNALLLGDSALYLCASSFGTVSYEQYFGPGTRLTVT.

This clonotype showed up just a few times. CDR3 sequence (DNA): TGTGCCAGCAGCTTACTAGCGGGGGGCCACGATACGCAGTATTTT. As protein: CASSLLAGGHDTQYF. The chain couples TRBV6-5 to TRBJ2-3; TRBD2 matches 12 bases. Germline V gene data show CDR1 as MNHEY and CDR2 as SVGAGI. Losses at the gene ends were 6 bases for V and 6 bases for J; bases not matched to a gene: 7. This CDR3 spans 15 amino acids.

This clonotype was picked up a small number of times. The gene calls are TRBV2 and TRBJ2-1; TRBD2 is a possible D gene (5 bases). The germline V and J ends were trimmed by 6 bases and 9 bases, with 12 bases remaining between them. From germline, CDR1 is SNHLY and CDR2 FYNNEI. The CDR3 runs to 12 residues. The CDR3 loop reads CASRRWETEQFF. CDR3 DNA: TGTGCCAGCAGGCGGTGGGAGACTGAGCAGTTCTTC.

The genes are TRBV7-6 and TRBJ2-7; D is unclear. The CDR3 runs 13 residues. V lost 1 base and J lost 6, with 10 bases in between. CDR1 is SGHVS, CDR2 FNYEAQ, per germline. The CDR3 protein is CASSLEYAAEQYF. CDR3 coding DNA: TGTGCCAGCAGCTTAGAGTATGCGGCCGAGCAGTACTTC.

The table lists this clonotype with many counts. The CDR3 DNA sequence: TGCGCCAGCAGCTTGGGGCAGAATCAGCCCCAGCATTTT. Encoded protein: CASSLGQNQPQHF. This sequence joins TRBV5-1 and TRBJ1-5; D ambiguous. The CDR3 is 13 amino acids. With 0 bases removed from V and 4 bases from J, the gap between germline ends came to 5 bases. Germline V gives CDR1 SGHRS, CDR2 YFSETQ.

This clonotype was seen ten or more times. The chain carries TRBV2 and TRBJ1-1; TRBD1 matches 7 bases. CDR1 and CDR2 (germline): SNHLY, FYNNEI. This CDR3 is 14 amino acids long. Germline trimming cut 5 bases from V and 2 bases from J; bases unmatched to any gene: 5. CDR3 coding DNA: TGTGCCAGCAGTCCATACAGGGGTAACACTGAAGCTTTCTTT. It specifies CASSPYRGNTEAFF.

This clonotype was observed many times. The CDR3 region has the DNA TGTGCCTGGAGCACGTATAGCGGGGAGCTGTTTTTT. It yields the protein CAWSTYSGELFF. The chain has TRBV30 and TRBJ2-2; D is unclear. The germline V and J ends were trimmed by 3 bases and 7 bases, with 9 bases remaining between them. The CDR3 sequence is 12 residues long. The germline gives CDR1 GTSNPN, CDR2 SVGIG (reference sequence).

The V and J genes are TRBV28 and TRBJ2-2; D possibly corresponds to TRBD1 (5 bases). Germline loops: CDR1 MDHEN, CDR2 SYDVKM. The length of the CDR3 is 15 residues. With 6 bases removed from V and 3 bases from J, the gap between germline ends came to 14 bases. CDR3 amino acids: CASSVKGAYTGELFF. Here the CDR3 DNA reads TGTGCCAGCAGCGTCAAAGGGGCCTACACCGGGGAGCTGTTTTTT. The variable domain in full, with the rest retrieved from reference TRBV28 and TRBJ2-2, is DVKVTQSSRYLVKRTGEKVFLECVQDMDHENMFWYRQDPGLGLRLIYFSYDVKMKEKGDIPEGYSVSREKKERFSLILESASTNQTSMYLCASSVKGAYTGELFFGEGSRLTVL.

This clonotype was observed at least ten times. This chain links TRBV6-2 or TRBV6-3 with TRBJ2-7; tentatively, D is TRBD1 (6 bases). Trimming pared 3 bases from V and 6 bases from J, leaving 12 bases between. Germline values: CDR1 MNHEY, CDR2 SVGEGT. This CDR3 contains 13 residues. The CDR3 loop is CASSYLQGGEQYF. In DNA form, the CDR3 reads TGTGCCAGCAGTTATCTACAGGGTGGCGAGCAGTACTTC.